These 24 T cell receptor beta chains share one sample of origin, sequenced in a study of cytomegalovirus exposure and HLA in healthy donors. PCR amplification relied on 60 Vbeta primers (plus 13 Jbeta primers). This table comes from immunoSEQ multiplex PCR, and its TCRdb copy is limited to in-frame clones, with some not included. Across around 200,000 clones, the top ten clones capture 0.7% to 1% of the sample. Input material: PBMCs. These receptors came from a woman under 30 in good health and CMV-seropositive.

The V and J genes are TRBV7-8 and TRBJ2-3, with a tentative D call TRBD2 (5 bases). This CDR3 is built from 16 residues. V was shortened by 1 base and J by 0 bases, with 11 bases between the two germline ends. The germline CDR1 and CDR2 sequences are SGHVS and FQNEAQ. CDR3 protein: CASSLVAGPSTDTQYF. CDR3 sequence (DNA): TGTGCCAGCAGCTTAGTGGCGGGCCCTAGCACAGATACGCAGTATTTT.

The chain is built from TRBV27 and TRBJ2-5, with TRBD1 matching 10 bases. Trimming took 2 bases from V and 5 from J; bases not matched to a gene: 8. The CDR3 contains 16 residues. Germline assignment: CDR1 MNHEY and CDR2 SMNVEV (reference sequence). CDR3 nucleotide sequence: TGTGCCAGCAGTTTAGGGAGGACAGGGGGTCAGGAGACCCAGTACTTC. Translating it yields CASSLGRTGGQETQYF.

The CDR3 sequence is CASSPTSNSYEQYF. CDR3 in DNA: TGTGCCAGCTCACCGACTAGCAATTCCTACGAGCAGTACTTC. V gene TRBV18 combines with J gene TRBJ2-7, with TRBD2 identical over 7 bases. Germline loops: CDR1 KGHSH, CDR2 LQKENI. CDR3 length: 14 amino acids. V dropped 3 bases and J dropped 1; count of bases not matched to a gene: 3.

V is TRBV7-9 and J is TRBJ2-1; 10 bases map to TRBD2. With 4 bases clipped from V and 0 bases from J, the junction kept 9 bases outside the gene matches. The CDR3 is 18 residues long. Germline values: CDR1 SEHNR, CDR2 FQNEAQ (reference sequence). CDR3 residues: CASSSKLAGTRSYNEQFF. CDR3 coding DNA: TGTGCCAGCAGCTCGAAACTAGCGGGGACCCGCTCCTACAATGAGCAGTTCTTC.

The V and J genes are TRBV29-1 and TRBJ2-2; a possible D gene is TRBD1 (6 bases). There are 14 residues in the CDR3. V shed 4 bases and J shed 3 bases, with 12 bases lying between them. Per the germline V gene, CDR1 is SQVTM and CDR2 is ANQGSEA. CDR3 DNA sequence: TGCAGCGTTGCAGGGGCCGAGGACACCGGGGAGCTGTTTTTT. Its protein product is CSVAGAEDTGELFF.

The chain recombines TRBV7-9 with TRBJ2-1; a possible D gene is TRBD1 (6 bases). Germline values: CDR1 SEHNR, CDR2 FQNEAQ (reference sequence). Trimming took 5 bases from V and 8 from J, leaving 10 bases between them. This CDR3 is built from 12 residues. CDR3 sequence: CASSPTGDEQFF. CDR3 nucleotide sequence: TGTGCCAGCAGCCCGACAGGTGATGAGCAGTTCTTC.

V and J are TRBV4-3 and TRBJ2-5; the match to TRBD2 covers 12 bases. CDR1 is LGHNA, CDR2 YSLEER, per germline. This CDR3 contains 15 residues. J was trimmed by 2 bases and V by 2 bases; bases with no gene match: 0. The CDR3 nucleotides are TGCGCCAGCAGCCAACTAGCGGGGGGGCAAGAGACCCAGTACTTC. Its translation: CASSQLAGGQETQYF.

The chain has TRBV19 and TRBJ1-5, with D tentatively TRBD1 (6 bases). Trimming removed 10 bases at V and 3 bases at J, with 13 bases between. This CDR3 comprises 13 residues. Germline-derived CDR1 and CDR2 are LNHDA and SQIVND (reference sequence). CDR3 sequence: CATAGQSNQPQHF. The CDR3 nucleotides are TGTGCCACCGCTGGACAGTCCAATCAGCCCCAGCATTTT.

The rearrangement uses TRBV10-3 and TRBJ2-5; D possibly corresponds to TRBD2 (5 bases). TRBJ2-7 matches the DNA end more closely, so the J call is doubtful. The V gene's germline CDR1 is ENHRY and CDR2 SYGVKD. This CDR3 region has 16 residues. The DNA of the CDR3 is TGTGCCATCAGTGACGGGGTCGGGGAGAGCCTCTACGAGCAGTACTTC. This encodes CAISDGVGESLYEQYF.

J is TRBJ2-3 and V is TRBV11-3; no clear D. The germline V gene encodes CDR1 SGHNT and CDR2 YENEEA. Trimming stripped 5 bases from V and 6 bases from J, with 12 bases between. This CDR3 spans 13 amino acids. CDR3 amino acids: CASSQSAGDTQYF. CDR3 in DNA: TGTGCCAGCAGCCAGTCGGCCGGGGATACGCAGTATTTT.

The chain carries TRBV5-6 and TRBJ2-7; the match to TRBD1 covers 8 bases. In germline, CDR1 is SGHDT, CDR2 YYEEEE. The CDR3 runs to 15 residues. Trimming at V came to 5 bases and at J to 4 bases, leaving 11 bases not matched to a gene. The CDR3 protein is CASSLRRDRTYEQYF. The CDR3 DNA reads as TGTGCCAGCAGTCTGCGCCGGGACAGGACTTACGAGCAGTACTTC. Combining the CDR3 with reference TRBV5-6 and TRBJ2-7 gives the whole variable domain DAGVTQSPTHLIKTRGQQVTLRCSPKSGHDTVSWYQQALGQGPQFIFQYYEEEERQRGNFPDRFSGHQFPNYSSELNVNALLLGDSALYLCASSLRRDRTYEQYFGPGTRLTVT.

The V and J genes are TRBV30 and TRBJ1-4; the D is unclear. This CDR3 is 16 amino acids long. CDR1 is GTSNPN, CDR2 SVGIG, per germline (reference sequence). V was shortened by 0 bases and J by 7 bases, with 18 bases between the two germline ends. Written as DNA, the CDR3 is TGTGCCTGGAGTGTAGAGATGCGGGGTTTCGGTGAAAAACTGTTTTTT. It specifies CAWSVEMRGFGEKLFF. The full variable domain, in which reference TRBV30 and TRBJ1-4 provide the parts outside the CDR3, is SQTIHQWPATLVQPVGSPLSLECTVEGTSNPNLYWYRQAAGRGLQLLFYSVGIGQISSEVPQNLSASRPQDRQFILSSKKLLLSDSGFYLCAWSVEMRGFGEKLFFGSGTQLSVL.

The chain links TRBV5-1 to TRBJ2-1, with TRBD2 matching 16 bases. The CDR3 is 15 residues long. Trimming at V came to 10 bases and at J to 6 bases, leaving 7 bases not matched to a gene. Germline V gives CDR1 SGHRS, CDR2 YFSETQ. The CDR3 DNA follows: TGCGCCTCCCAGGGACTAGCGGGAGGGGGCAATGAGCAGTTCTTC. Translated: CASQGLAGGGNEQFF.

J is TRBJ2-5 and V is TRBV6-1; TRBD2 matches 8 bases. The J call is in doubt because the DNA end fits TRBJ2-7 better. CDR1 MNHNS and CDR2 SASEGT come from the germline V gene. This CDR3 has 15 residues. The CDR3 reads CASTPRQRGFYEQYF. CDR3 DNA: TGTGCCAGCACTCCGCGGCAGCGGGGGTTCTACGAGCAGTACTTC.

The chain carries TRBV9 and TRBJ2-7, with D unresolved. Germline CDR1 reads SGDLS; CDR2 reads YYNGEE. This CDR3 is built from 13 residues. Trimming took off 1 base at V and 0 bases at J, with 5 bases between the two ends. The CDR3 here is CASSVSSSYEQYF. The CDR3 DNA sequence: TGTGCCAGCAGCGTATCCAGCTCCTACGAGCAGTACTTC.

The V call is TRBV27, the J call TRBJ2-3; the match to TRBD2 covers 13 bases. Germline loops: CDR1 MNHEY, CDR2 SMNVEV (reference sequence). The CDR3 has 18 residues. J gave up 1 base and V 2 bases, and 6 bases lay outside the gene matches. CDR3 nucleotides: TGTGCCAGCAGTTTAACTAGCGGGGGGGCCGGAGGCACAGATACGCAGTATTTT. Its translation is CASSLTSGGAGGTDTQYF.

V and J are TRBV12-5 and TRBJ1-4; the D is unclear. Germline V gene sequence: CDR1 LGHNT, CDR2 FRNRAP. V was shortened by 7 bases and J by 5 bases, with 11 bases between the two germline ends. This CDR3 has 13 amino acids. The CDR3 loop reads CASAWRMNEKLFF. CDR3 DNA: TGTGCTAGTGCTTGGAGGATGAATGAAAAACTGTTTTTT.

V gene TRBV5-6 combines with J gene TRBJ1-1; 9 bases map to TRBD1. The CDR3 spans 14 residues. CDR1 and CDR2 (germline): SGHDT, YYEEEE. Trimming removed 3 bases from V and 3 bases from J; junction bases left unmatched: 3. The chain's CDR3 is CASSWGDRDTEAFF. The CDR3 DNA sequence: TGTGCCAGCAGCTGGGGGGACAGGGACACTGAAGCTTTCTTT.

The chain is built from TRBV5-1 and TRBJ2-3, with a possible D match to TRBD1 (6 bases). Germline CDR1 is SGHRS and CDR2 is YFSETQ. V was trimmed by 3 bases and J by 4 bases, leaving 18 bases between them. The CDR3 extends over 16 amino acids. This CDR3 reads CASSSTGQNWPDTQYF. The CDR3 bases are TGCGCCAGCAGCTCCACCGGACAGAACTGGCCAGATACGCAGTATTTT.

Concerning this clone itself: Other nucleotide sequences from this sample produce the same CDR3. This CDR3 reads CASSLGTSGNEQFF. The CDR3 DNA reads as TGCGCCAGCAGCCTCGGGACTAGCGGCAATGAGCAGTTCTTC. The rearrangement uses TRBV5-1 and TRBJ2-1, with 11 bases aligning to TRBD2. Germline CDR1 is SGHRS and CDR2 is YFSETQ. The CDR3 is 14 residues long. Germline trimming cut 4 bases from V and 6 bases from J; bases unmatched to any gene: 3.

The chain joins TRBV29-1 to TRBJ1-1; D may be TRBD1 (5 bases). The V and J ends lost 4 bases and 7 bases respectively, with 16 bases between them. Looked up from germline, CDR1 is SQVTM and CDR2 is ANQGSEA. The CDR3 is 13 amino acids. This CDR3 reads CSVVGPQRSEAFF. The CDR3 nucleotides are TGCAGCGTTGTGGGGCCACAGCGAAGTGAAGCTTTCTTT.

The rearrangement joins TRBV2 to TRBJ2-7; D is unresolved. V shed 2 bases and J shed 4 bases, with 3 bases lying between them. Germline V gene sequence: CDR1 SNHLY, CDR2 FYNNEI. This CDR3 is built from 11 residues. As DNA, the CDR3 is TGTGCCAGCAGTGAACGGTACGAGCAGTACTTC. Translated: CASSERYEQYF.

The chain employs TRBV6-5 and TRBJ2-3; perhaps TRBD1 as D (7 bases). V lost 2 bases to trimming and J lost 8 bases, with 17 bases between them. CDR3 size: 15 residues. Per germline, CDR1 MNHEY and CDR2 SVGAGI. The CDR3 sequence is CASSYAASQGGTQYF. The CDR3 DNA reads TGTGCCAGCAGTTACGCGGCTAGTCAGGGGGGTACGCAGTATTTT.

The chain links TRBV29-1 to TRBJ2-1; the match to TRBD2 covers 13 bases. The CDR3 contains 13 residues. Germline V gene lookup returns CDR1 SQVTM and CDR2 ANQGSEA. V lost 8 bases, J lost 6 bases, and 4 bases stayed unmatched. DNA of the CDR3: TGCAGCCAACGACTAGCGGGAGGCAATGAGCAGTTCTTC. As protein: CSQRLAGGNEQFF.